Below, 19 T cell receptor beta chains from the same sample are listed, as sequenced in a study of T cell changes during pregnancy in multiple sclerosis. Profiled with immunoSEQ multiplex PCR; TCRdb holds only in-frame clones, not every one. The sample consists of about 100,000 clones, 90% to 95% of them appearing once. The material was peripheral blood, obtained before pregnancy. These receptors all come from a female donor with multiple sclerosis, enrolled in a pregnancy study.

This chain connects TRBV20-1 to TRBJ2-5; D remains ambiguous. V lost 4 bases, J lost 4 bases, and 4 bases lay in between. Germline V gene sequence: CDR1 DFQATT, CDR2 SNEGSKA (reference sequence). There are 10 residues in the CDR3. CDR3 bases: TGCAGTGCTATCGGAGAGACCCAGTACTTC. Translation: CSAIGETQYF.

The chain uses TRBV5-8 and TRBJ2-6; maybe TRBD2 (6 bases). This CDR3 region has 16 residues. Germline V gene lookup returns CDR1 SGHTS and CDR2 YDEGEE. Trimming pared 3 bases from V and 0 bases from J, leaving 10 bases between. CDR3 nucleotide sequence: TGTGCCAGCAGCTATGGAGGGTACTCTGGGGCCAACGTCCTGACTTTC. It encodes CASSYGGYSGANVLTF.

V and J are TRBV7-9 and TRBJ1-2, with a possible D match to TRBD1 (5 bases). Per the germline V gene, CDR1 is SEHNR and CDR2 is FQNEAQ (reference sequence). V lost 1 base, J lost 7 bases, and 10 bases lay in between. The CDR3 loop spans 13 amino acids. CDR3 protein: CASSLDAGFGYTF. The DNA for the CDR3 is TGTGCCAGCAGCTTAGATGCAGGGTTTGGCTACACCTTC.

V gene TRBV19 combines with J gene TRBJ2-2, with 11 positions matching TRBD2. Germline V gives CDR1 LNHDA, CDR2 SQIVND (reference sequence). This CDR3 has 19 amino acids. Trimming took 5 bases from V and 5 from J; bases not matched to a gene: 16. In DNA form, the CDR3 reads TGTGCCAGTAGTCCCCGCCGGGGTAGCGGGAGGGCCCGAACCGGGGAGCTGTTTTTT. Translating gives CASSPRRGSGRARTGELFF.

The V gene is TRBV9, the J gene TRBJ2-3; 8 positions match TRBD2. The CDR3 consists of 15 residues. Losses at the gene ends were 0 bases for V and 14 bases for J; bases not matched to a gene: 14. Per the germline V gene, CDR1 is SGDLS and CDR2 is YYNGEE. The CDR3 DNA reads TGTGCCAGCAGCGTAGTTGGACCGCGGGGGGTTGGTCCGTATTTT. Translated, it gives CASSVVGPRGVGPYF.

This chain joins TRBV9 and TRBJ2-1; D perhaps matches TRBD1 (5 bases). The CDR3 has 13 amino acids. V was clipped by 3 bases and J by 3 bases, with 7 bases between them. From germline, CDR1 is SGDLS and CDR2 YYNGEE. The CDR3 here is CASSADSYNEQFF. CDR3 coding DNA: TGTGCCAGCAGCGCAGACAGCTACAATGAGCAGTTCTTC.

The chain combines TRBV5-4 with TRBJ1-2; TRBD1 matches at 8 bases. The ends lost 0 bases at V and 8 bases at J; junction bases unmatched: 6. The germline V gene has CDR1 SGHNT and CDR2 YYREEE (reference sequence). CDR3 length: 14 amino acids. DNA of the CDR3: TGTGCCAGCAGCTTGGGGCAGGGGGCGCGGGGCTACACCTTC. Translating gives CASSLGQGARGYTF.

V gene TRBV11-3 combines with J gene TRBJ1-1, with D hard to call. CDR1 and CDR2 from the germline V gene are SGHNT and YENEEA. The CDR3 extends over 11 amino acids. The ends were cut back, 3 bases at V and 7 bases at J, with 6 bases in the middle. The CDR3 spells CASSFSVEAFF. The CDR3 coding sequence is TGTGCCAGCAGCTTTTCGGTTGAAGCTTTCTTT.

The chain links TRBV5-1 to TRBJ1-1, with unresolved D. The length of the CDR3 is 19 residues. From germline, CDR1 is SGHRS and CDR2 YFSETQ. V shed 0 bases and J shed 1 base, with 22 bases lying between them. CDR3 residues: CASSLGLFGVSPGNTEAFF. Written as DNA, the CDR3 is TGCGCCAGCAGCTTGGGGTTGTTCGGGGTCTCACCGGGGAACACTGAAGCTTTCTTT.

The V gene is TRBV7-9, the J gene TRBJ2-2; 7 bases align to TRBD2. V was clipped by 2 bases and J by 6 bases; unmatched bases: 9. CDR1 is SEHNR, CDR2 FQNEAQ, per germline (reference sequence). CDR3 length equals 16 residues. The CDR3 spells CASSLSAGSGPGELFF. Written as DNA, the CDR3 is TGTGCCAGCAGCTTATCAGCGGGGAGTGGTCCCGGGGAGCTGTTTTTT.

The CDR3 here is CASSSQGALFPFF. CDR3 sequence (DNA): TGTGCCAGCAGTTCACAGGGGGCTTTATTCCCGTTCTTC. The V gene is TRBV27, the J gene TRBJ2-1; TRBD1 agrees at 9 bases. The V and J ends lost 4 bases and 15 bases, in that order; junction bases with no gene match: 10. CDR1 is MNHEY, CDR2 SMNVEV, per germline (reference sequence). The CDR3 has 13 amino acids.

The chain combines TRBV18 with TRBJ2-7; 7 bases line up with TRBD1. The junction had 7 bases not matched to a gene; V was cut back by 3 bases and J by 2 bases. Germline CDR1 KGHSH, CDR2 LQKENI. The CDR3 sequence is 15 residues long. CDR3 region: CASSPGQVGTYEQYF. The CDR3 nucleotides are TGTGCCAGCTCACCTGGACAGGTGGGGACCTACGAGCAGTACTTC.

The chain employs TRBV1 and TRBJ2-7; the DNA was not compared with TRBD2, the D call given in the table. TRBV1 is shown as a pseudogene. There are 18 residues in the CDR3. CDR3 in amino acids: CTSSPVWAFSGSALEQYF. CDR3 DNA: TGCACCAGCAGCCCCGTGTGGGCATTTAGCGGGAGCGCTCTCGAGCAGTACTTC.

The chain carries TRBV19 and TRBJ2-2; 13 bases align to TRBD2. V was clipped by 6 bases and J by 0 bases; unmatched bases: 7. The CDR3 length is 18 residues. Germline CDR1 is LNHDA and CDR2 is SQIVND (reference sequence). This CDR3 is CASRYKGLAGPNTGELFF. CDR3 bases: TGTGCCAGTAGGTACAAGGGACTAGCGGGACCGAACACCGGGGAGCTGTTTTTT.

The V and J genes are TRBV29-1 and TRBJ2-3; TRBD2 aligns across 9 bases. From germline, CDR1 is SQVTM and CDR2 ANQGSEA. The CDR3 loop spans 16 amino acids. Trimming took 0 bases from V and 5 from J; bases not matched to a gene: 9. The CDR3 loop reads CSVEEASSGTGDTQYF. CDR3 bases: TGCAGCGTTGAAGAAGCGTCTAGCGGGACGGGAGATACGCAGTATTTT.

This chain's CDR3 is CASTLSGSGTGELFF. DNA of the CDR3: TGTGCCAGCACCCTTTCGGGATCGGGCACCGGGGAGCTGTTTTTT. The J gene is TRBJ2-2, the V gene TRBV21-1; TRBD2, the table's D call, was not compared with the DNA. TRBV21-1 is described as a pseudogene. There are 15 residues in the CDR3.

The genes are TRBV29-1 and TRBJ1-2; 9 bases map to TRBD1. In germline, CDR1 is SQVTM, CDR2 ANQGSEA. The ends lost 7 bases at V and 4 bases at J; junction bases unmatched: 7. The CDR3 sequence is 13 residues long. CDR3: CSADRGVTYGYTF. DNA of the CDR3: TGCAGCGCTGACAGGGGGGTTACCTATGGCTACACCTTC.

This chain joins TRBV2 and TRBJ2-1; 8 bases are a match to TRBD1. The germline gives CDR1 SNHLY, CDR2 FYNNEI. The CDR3 consists of 14 residues. V trimming: 8 bases; J trimming: 4 bases; junction bases outside the gene matches: 7. CDR3 DNA sequence: TGTGCCAGCTTCCGGGACAGGATATACAATGAGCAGTTCTTC. Residues: CASFRDRIYNEQFF.

The chain couples TRBV2 to TRBJ1-4; 9 nucleotides align to TRBD1. V lost 4 bases and J lost 8; bases outside the gene matches: 5. From germline, CDR1 is SNHLY and CDR2 FYNNEI. This CDR3 has 14 residues. CDR3 sequence (DNA): TGTGCCAGCAGTGTCGACAGGGGGAGCGAAAAACTGTTTTTT. It translates to CASSVDRGSEKLFF. The complete variable domain, with remaining parts taken from reference TRBV2 and TRBJ1-4, reads EPEVTQTPSHQVTQMGQEVILRCVPISNHLYFYWYRQILGQKVEFLVSFYNNEISEKSEIFDDQFSVERPDGSNFTLKIRSTKLEDSAMYFCASSVDRGSEKLFFGSGTQLSVL.